Sequencing of this T cell receptor beta chain was carried out in a study of response to subunit inactivated influenza vaccine (dated by TCRdb to between 2017 and 2018). Looking at the study overall: Deep quantitative profiling of the T cell receptor repertoire was used in the study to follow responses to a trivalent subunit inactivated influenza vaccine. General conclusions and limits of the study: The authors suggested that each seasonal influenza vaccination may recruit only a limited number of new T cells.

V was cut back by 8 bases and J by 5 bases, leaving a gap of 13 bases between them. CDR1 and CDR2 are read off the germline V gene (reference sequence) as LGHDT and YNNKEL. The CDR3, cysteine through phenylalanine, is 13 amino acids long. Kept here is only the CDR3 DNA, which spans 39 bases and is read in frame from base 1. Notes on this clonotype: Its recognized antigen is unknown. No base qualities exist here, and no much larger clone lies one base off it.

Library method: RT-PCR. Sequencing was carried out with an Illumina HiSeq 2500. Starting from the raw public reads, TCRdb applied fastp trimming at Q25, assembled clones with MiXCR and retained in-frame beta chains. Merged by CDR3 protein, the rows form single entries marked with the most common genes and DNA. Within this sample are 550,000 to 600,000 distinct CDR3 sequences, with 12% of them counted one time only. The leading ten clones occupy around 9.6% of the sample. The sample consisted of PBMCs from blood, taken on the day of vaccination. The chain links TRBV3-1 with TRBJ2-1, and possibly TRBD2, on 6 matching bases. This clonotype originated in a man aged 50-60 years who received an inactivated influenza vaccine. Donor details come from another sample of the same person, matched by shared clones. The DNA sequence is TGTGCCAGCTCGCGGGATTCTGACAATGAGCAGTTCTTC. It specifies CASSRDSDNEQFF.